These T cell receptor beta chains were read from a single sample in a study of CD8+ T cells in alopecia areata. Clones were sequenced by immunoSEQ multiplex PCR, and TCRdb holds only the in-frame ones, with some missing. The repertoire has under 350,000 clones, 58% of them found once; the top ten carry approximately 2%. This specimen was CD4+ T cells sorted from blood, taken at week 24, from a patient treated with tofacitinib. The receptors here all came from a human donor with alopecia areata. CDR3s include the opening cysteine and the closing phenylalanine or tryptophan. The D gene is left open where the match is weak. Not every row has a clone size; where given, it reads once, few, many or a size class.

clone_size j_call d_call v_call cdr3_aa cdr3_nt
. TRBJ1-5 . TRBV7-9 CASSPGAGYSNQPQHF TGTGCCAGCAGCCCGGGAGCAGGGTATAGCAATCAGCCCCAGCATTTT
. TRBJ1-2 TRBD1 TRBV7-2 CVSGGRGYTF TGTGTCTCAGGGGGCAGGGGCTACACCTTC
few TRBJ2-2 . TRBV29-1 CSVGQANTGELFF TGCAGCGTTGGACAGGCGAACACCGGGGAGCTGTTTTTT
. TRBJ2-7 . TRBV27 CASSLNVQESYEQYF TGTGCCAGCAGTTTAAACGTGCAGGAATCCTACGAGCAGTACTTC
. TRBJ1-5 . TRBV19 CASSMSRGNQPQHF TGTGCCAGTAGTATGAGCAGGGGCAATCAGCCCCAGCATTTT
. TRBJ1-1 TRBD1 TRBV27 CASSLLRRDRGLTEAFF TGTGCCAGCAGTTTACTCCGCCGGGACAGGGGGCTCACTGAAGCTTTCTTT
few TRBJ2-5 . TRBV29-1 CSVRMGLETQYF TGCAGCGTCCGCATGGGGTTAGAGACCCAGTACTTC
few TRBJ2-6 . TRBV6-5 CASRGGSSGANVLTF TGTGCCAGCAGGGGAGGCTCCTCTGGGGCCAACGTCCTGACTTTC
. TRBJ2-1 . TRBV4-1 CASSHSSDEQFF TGCGCCAGCAGTCATAGTAGCGATGAGCAGTTCTTC
few TRBJ2-3 . TRBV29-1 CSVSQSTDTQYF TGCAGCGTTTCACAGAGCACAGATACGCAGTATTTT
few TRBJ1-5 TRBD1 TRBV28 CASSPLQGSGNQPQHF TGTGCCAGCAGTCCCCTACAGGGGAGCGGCAATCAGCCCCAGCATTTT
. TRBJ1-1 . TRBV9 CASSVQDYTEAFF TGTGCCAGCAGCGTACAGGATTACACTGAAGCTTTCTTT
few TRBJ1-1 TRBD1 TRBV11-1 CASSVDRVGEAFF TGTGCCAGCAGCGTAGACAGGGTGGGTGAAGCTTTCTTT
few TRBJ1-4 . TRBV2 CASSEALFREEKLFF TGTGCCAGCAGTGAAGCGCTGTTTAGGGAGGAAAAACTGTTTTTT
. TRBJ2-1 . TRBV5-4 CASSSMERTALGEQFF TGTGCCAGCAGTTCGATGGAAAGGACTGCCTTGGGTGAGCAGTTCTTC
. TRBJ1-6 . TRBV4-2 CASSQDLQSSGSNSPLHF TGTGCCAGCAGCCAAGATCTCCAGTCTTCAGGGAGTAATTCACCCCTCCACTTT
. TRBJ2-3 TRBD2 TRBV30 CAWSALWRGDTDTQYF TGTGCCTGGAGTGCGTTGTGGCGGGGGGACACAGATACGCAGTATTTT
few TRBJ2-5 . TRBV7-9 CASSGDETQYF TGTGCCAGCAGCGGAGACGAGACCCAGTACTTC
. TRBJ1-5 . TRBV7-2 CASSLGTPQPQHF TGTGCCAGCAGCTTAGGTACGCCGCAGCCCCAGCATTTT
once TRBJ2-7 . TRBV9 CASSLSGGPYEQYF TGTGCCAGCAGCTTATCCGGCGGGCCCTACGAGCAGTACTTC
. TRBJ1-1 . TRBV30 CAWSVSREAEAFF TGTGCCTGGAGTGTTTCGAGGGAGGCTGAAGCTTTCTTT
. TRBJ1-1 . TRBV5-6 CASSLRHIEAFF TGTGCCAGCAGCTTAAGACATATCGAGGCTTTCTTT
few TRBJ2-2 . TRBV19 CASTGSNTGELFF TGTGCCAGTACAGGGTCGAACACCGGGGAGCTGTTTTTT
. TRBJ2-6 . TRBV30 CACGGDGYSGANVLTF TGTGCCTGTGGGGGAGACGGATACTCTGGGGCCAACGTCCTGACTTTC
. TRBJ2-7 . TRBV18 CASSPYPVGYEQYF TGTGCCAGCTCACCATACCCTGTAGGCTACGAGCAGTACTTC
. TRBJ1-1 . TRBV5-1 CASSPIPGRRNTEAFF TGCGCCAGCAGCCCAATCCCGGGGAGGAGGAACACTGAAGCTTTCTTT
. TRBJ2-7 TRBD1 TRBV5-1 CASSSLHRDSNYEQYF TGCGCCAGCAGCTCACTTCACCGGGACAGCAACTACGAGCAGTACTTC
. TRBJ1-2 . TRBV20-1 CSATHPYTF TGCAGTGCTACCCACCCCTACACCTTC
. TRBJ1-4 TRBD1 TRBV4-1 CASSPGTGGGVTNEKLFF TGCGCCAGCAGCCCCGGGACAGGAGGCGGAGTAACTAATGAAAAACTGTTTTTT
. TRBJ2-1 . TRBV30 CAWSVEGRQDNEQFF TGTGCCTGGAGTGTGGAGGGAAGACAGGACAATGAGCAGTTCTTC
. TRBJ1-5 TRBD1 TRBV18 CASSPPLGQGGQPQHF TGTGCCAGCTCACCTCCCCTGGGACAGGGGGGCCAGCCCCAGCATTTT
. TRBJ1-5 . TRBV29-1 CSVGQGGQPQHF TGCAGCGTTGGTCAGGGAGGTCAGCCCCAGCATTTT
once TRBJ1-3 . TRBV30 CAWSQSRSGNTIYF TGTGCCTGGAGTCAATCGAGGAGCGGGAACACCATATATTTT
. TRBJ2-3 TRBD2 TRBV30 CAWSQHAGGRGTDTQYF TGTGCCTGGAGCCAACACGCGGGGGGAAGGGGCACAGATACGCAGTATTTT
. TRBJ2-7 . TRBV7-2 CASSLGPGNYEQYF TGTGCCAGCAGCTTAGGTCCGGGGAACTACGAGCAGTACTTC
. TRBJ2-7 . TRBV30 CAWSRDGYEQYF TGTGCCTGGAGTAGGGATGGATACGAGCAGTACTTC
. TRBJ1-5 . TRBV6-1 CASSEGSGVGQPQHF TGTGCCAGCAGTGAAGGATCAGGGGTAGGGCAGCCCCAGCATTTT
. TRBJ2-7 TRBD2 TRBV5-1 CASSPAQGGRGYEQYF TGCGCCAGCAGCCCCGCTCAGGGCGGGAGGGGATACGAGCAGTACTTC
. TRBJ2-2 TRBD1 TRBV29-1 CSARQGANTGELFF TGCAGCGCACGACAGGGGGCGAACACCGGGGAGCTGTTTTTT
few TRBJ1-1 . TRBV29-1 CSVSGSLLMNTEAFF TGCAGCGTTTCCGGAAGCCTCTTAATGAACACTGAAGCTTTCTTT
few TRBJ2-7 . TRBV7-3 CASSRGSVGNEQYF TGTGCCAGCAGCCGCGGGTCGGTGGGTAACGAGCAGTACTTC
once TRBJ2-5 TRBD2 TRBV2 CASSRASGAPKTQYF TGTGCCAGCAGTCGGGCTAGCGGGGCCCCTAAGACCCAGTACTTC
. TRBJ2-5 . TRBV28 CASSRLAETQYF TGTGCCAGCAGCCGCCTCGCAGAGACCCAGTACTTC